Shown below are 18 T cell receptor beta chains from a single sample sequenced in a study of human T cells and chemical hapten exposure. Sample time point: healthy volunteer bleed at 2 weeks. Whole blood, unfractionated, served as the material for total RNA extraction. TCRdb re-derived calls from the RACE reads in MiXCR, one entry per CDR3 protein. The sample includes 45,000 or so distinct CDR3 sequences, 4.4% of them seen just once. Specimen: whole blood. These receptors were obtained from a human donor in good health. Some clones in this sample may be carry-over from other donors' samples.

This clonotype has just a few counts. The V and J genes are TRBV11-1 and TRBJ1-1; no clear D gene. This CDR3 has 13 residues. Germline-derived CDR1 and CDR2 are SGHAT and FQDESV (reference sequence). V was clipped by 4 bases and J by 5 bases, with 11 bases between them. The CDR3 protein is CASSYGERTEAFF. CDR3 bases: TGTGCCAGCAGCTACGGGGAAAGAACTGAAGCTTTCTTT. Combining the CDR3 with reference TRBV11-1 and TRBJ1-1 gives the whole variable domain EAEVAQSPRYKITEKSQAVAFWCDPISGHATLYWYRQILGQGPELLVQFQDESVVDDSQLPKDRFSAERLKGVDSTLKIQPAELGDSAMYLCASSYGERTEAFFGQGTRLTVV.

This clonotype has ten or more counts. The chain recombines TRBV7-3 with TRBJ2-2, with 7 bases lining up with TRBD1. With 5 bases clipped from V and 5 bases from J, the junction kept 5 bases outside the gene matches. Germline V gives CDR1 SGHTA, CDR2 FQGTGA. The CDR3 has 14 amino acids. The CDR3: CASSRQGVTGELFF. The CDR3 nucleotides read TGTGCCAGCAGCCGACAGGGAGTTACCGGGGAGCTGTTTTTT.

The rearrangement uses TRBV3-1 and TRBJ2-5, with 8 bases aligning to TRBD2. This CDR3 spans 18 amino acids. Germline-derived CDR1 and CDR2 are LGHDT and YNNKEL (reference sequence). Trimming at V came to 3 bases and at J to 7 bases, leaving 19 bases not matched to a gene. The chain's CDR3 is CASSHPPGIAGNVATQYF. In DNA, the CDR3 is TGTGCCAGCAGCCATCCTCCGGGGATAGCGGGAAATGTAGCGACCCAGTACTTC.

This clonotype has ten or more counts. The genes are TRBV5-1 and TRBJ2-3; TRBD2 agrees at 10 bases. The germline V gene encodes CDR1 SGHRS and CDR2 YFSETQ. The J segment lost 1 base and the V segment lost 1 base, leaving 3 bases of the junction unmatched. The CDR3 is 16 residues long. The CDR3 sequence: CASSLWLAGGTDTQYF. The CDR3 nucleotides are TGCGCCAGCAGCTTGTGGCTAGCGGGAGGCACAGATACGCAGTATTTT.

This clonotype has a count of ten or more. The chain is built from TRBV20-1 and TRBJ1-5, with D maybe TRBD1 (5 bases). The CDR3 sequence is 12 residues long. In germline, CDR1 is DFQATT, CDR2 SNEGSKA (reference sequence). Trimming pared 3 bases from V and 6 bases from J, leaving 9 bases between. The CDR3 nucleotides read TGCAGTGCTAGCTTAGGGGTTCAGCCCCAGCATTTT. Protein product: CSASLGVQPQHF.

This clonotype was recorded at least ten times. The chain is built from TRBV28 and TRBJ1-2; perhaps TRBD1 as D (6 bases). The V gene lost 5 bases and the J gene lost 8 bases, with 9 bases spanning the gap. This CDR3 spans 11 amino acids. Per germline, CDR1 MDHEN and CDR2 SYDVKM. The CDR3 is CASSHRAGYTF. CDR3 DNA sequence: TGTGCCAGCAGTCACAGGGCCGGCTACACCTTC.

There are a few counts of this clonotype. The V and J genes are TRBV12-3 or TRBV12-4 and TRBJ1-6; D perhaps matches TRBD1 (6 bases). The CDR3 has 15 residues. V gave up 6 bases and J gave up 1 base, with 10 bases separating them. The CDR3 loop is CASRLGGSYNSPLHF. The CDR3 bases are TGTGCCAGCAGACTAGGGGGTTCCTATAATTCACCCCTCCACTTT.

The chain recombines TRBV11-1 with TRBJ2-7; 12 bases line up with TRBD2. V shed 3 bases, J shed 6 bases, and the junction held 6 bases outside the gene matches. The CDR3 has 15 amino acids. Germline CDR1 SGHAT, CDR2 FQDESV (reference sequence). CDR3 nucleotides: TGTGCCAGCAGCTTGGTAAGACTAGCGGGAGCCGAGCAGTACTTC. Residues: CASSLVRLAGAEQYF.

This chain uses TRBV6-5 with TRBJ2-5; D not certain. V lost 6 bases to trimming and J lost 2 bases, with 16 bases between them. Per germline, CDR1 MNHEY and CDR2 SVGAGI. CDR3 size: 15 residues. CDR3 in DNA: TGTGCCAGCAGCCGAGGAGCCCCGAATCAAGAGACCCAGTACTTC. This translates into CASSRGAPNQETQYF.

With regard to this clonotype: The junction departs from the called germline gene at one end, perhaps through a read error. The J gene is TRBJ1-2, the V gene TRBV12-3 or TRBV12-4, with D perhaps TRBD1 (5 bases). The CDR3 loop spans 13 amino acids. The CDR3 loop reads CASLPWGTDGFTF. CDR3 DNA: TGTGCCAGCCTCCCTTGGGGGACTGATGGCTTCACCTTC.

There are many counts of this clonotype. V and J are TRBV24-1 and TRBJ2-3; D may correspond to TRBD1 or TRBD2 (5 bases each). CDR3 length equals 15 residues. Germline CDR1 and CDR2: KGHDR and SFDVKD. The ends were cut back, 3 bases at V and 0 bases at J, with 9 bases in the middle. CDR3 sequence: CATSDGGTSTDTQYF. CDR3 DNA sequence: TGTGCCACCAGTGATGGGGGAACCAGCACAGATACGCAGTATTTT.

The rearrangement joins TRBV11-1 to TRBJ2-1; D might be TRBD1 (6 bases). This CDR3 is built from 13 residues. The ends were cut back, 5 bases at V and 9 bases at J, with 14 bases in the middle. In germline, CDR1 is SGHAT, CDR2 FQDESV (reference sequence). The CDR3 DNA follows: TGTGCCAGCAGCCTAGGGGGAAGGAGTGAGCAGTTCTTC. Protein sequence: CASSLGGRSEQFF.

This clonotype was observed at least ten times. The J gene is TRBJ2-1, the V gene TRBV24-1; D is undetermined. Germline CDR1 and CDR2: KGHDR and SFDVKD. The length of the CDR3 is 16 residues. The ends were cut back, 0 bases at V and 4 bases at J, with 12 bases in the middle. The CDR3 here is CATSDLRAGSYNEQFF. CDR3 bases: TGTGCCACCAGTGATTTGCGGGCAGGATCTTACAATGAGCAGTTCTTC.

This clonotype was seen more than once but under ten times. The chain employs TRBV27 and TRBJ1-6; D is possibly TRBD1 (5 bases). Germline CDR1 and CDR2: MNHEY and SMNVEV (reference sequence). There are 19 residues in the CDR3. Deletions cut 5 bases from V and 0 bases from J, with 20 bases between. The CDR3 sequence is CASSPTGTYSSSYNSPLHF. The CDR3 coding sequence is TGTGCCAGCAGTCCAACGGGGACTTACTCCAGCTCCTATAATTCACCCCTCCACTTT.

This clonotype has at least ten counts. This rearrangement joins TRBV5-1 to TRBJ2-1; D remains ambiguous. The V and J ends lost 4 bases and 4 bases respectively, with 6 bases between them. Per germline, CDR1 SGHRS and CDR2 YFSETQ. The CDR3 is 12 amino acids. The CDR3 loop reads CASSLYYNEQFF. In DNA form, the CDR3 reads TGCGCCAGCAGCCTCTATTACAATGAGCAGTTCTTC. Drawing the rest from reference TRBV5-1 and TRBJ2-1, the complete variable domain is KAGVTQTPRYLIKTRGQQVTLSCSPISGHRSVSWYQQTPGQGLQFLFEYFSETQRNKGNFPGRFSGRQFSNSRSEMNVSTLELGDSALYLCASSLYYNEQFFGPGTRLTVL.

In this sample, this clonotype turned up many times. This chain links TRBV5-1 with TRBJ1-2, with no clear D. The length of the CDR3 is 14 residues. Between the trimmed V and J ends, which lost 0 bases and 2 bases, there was a span of 8 bases. CDR1 and CDR2 from the germline V gene are SGHRS and YFSETQ. CDR3 in amino acids: CASSLEGDNYGYTF. Here the CDR3 DNA reads TGCGCCAGCAGCTTGGAGGGAGACAACTATGGCTACACCTTC.

This clonotype was seen many times. This rearrangement joins TRBV5-1 to TRBJ2-1; 10 bases map to TRBD2. Germline V gene data show CDR1 as SGHRS and CDR2 as YFSETQ. This CDR3 region has 15 residues. V shed 4 bases and J 3 bases; nucleotides not matched to a gene: 4. The CDR3 here is CASSVGLAHYNEQFF. The CDR3 DNA sequence: TGCGCCAGCAGCGTGGGACTAGCGCACTACAATGAGCAGTTCTTC. The full variable domain, with the rest looked up from reference TRBV5-1 and TRBJ2-1, is KAGVTQTPRYLIKTRGQQVTLSCSPISGHRSVSWYQQTPGQGLQFLFEYFSETQRNKGNFPGRFSGRQFSNSRSEMNVSTLELGDSALYLCASSVGLAHYNEQFFGPGTRLTVL.

This clonotype has a count of ten or more. The rearrangement links TRBV7-8 to TRBJ2-4; 8 bases map to TRBD1. The length of the CDR3 is 19 residues. The V gene end was trimmed by 0 bases and the J gene end by 0 bases; junction bases not matched to a gene: 10. Germline CDR1 SGHVS, CDR2 FQNEAQ. DNA for the CDR3: TGTGCCAGCAGCTTAGCGCCAGGGGGCCAAGCTGTAGCCAAAAACATTCAGTACTTC. This encodes CASSLAPGGQAVAKNIQYF.